This TCR beta chain was captured by sequencing in a study of blood T cell repertoires in COVID-19. About the research overall: PBMCs, B-cell-depleted T cells, or T cells were the source of the cDNA or gDNA that made up the material.

CDR3 length: 14 residues. Germline CDR1 and CDR2: KGHDR and SFDVKD. Trimming pared 1 base from V and 9 bases from J, leaving 12 bases between. In the source study's methods: How many nucleated cells were present was estimated from reference gene primer amplification. Sequenced by immunoSEQ multiplex PCR; TCRdb stores in-frame clones only, minus some. V and J calls and clone size are as listed in that table; D and trimming were resolved from the DNA. Of approximately 250,000 clones detected, approximately 86% appear once; the ten largest clones hold about 6.3%. This clonotype was sampled from a woman in her fifties or sixties with active or convalescent COVID-19. The chain is built from TRBV24-1 and TRBJ2-1; D is undetermined. The specimen was peripheral blood. In nucleotides, the CDR3 is TGTGCCACCAGTGATTTATCCGCCCACAGTGAGCAGTTCTTC. Translating it yields CATSDLSAHSEQFF.